Sequencing of this T cell receptor beta chain was carried out in a study of T-cell memory formation after mild COVID-19. The V and J ends lost 3 bases and 1 base respectively, with 7 bases between them. From germline, CDR1 is SGHRS and CDR2 YFSETQ. This CDR3 contains 14 residues. TCRdb independently ran MiXCR on the 5' RACE reads; one entry per CDR3 protein. The data contain about 210,000 distinct CDR3 sequences, roughly a tenth of them singletons. Ten or more counts support this clonotype. What was sequenced was PBMCs or a T cell subset sorted from them (not recorded which). This sequence joins TRBV5-1 and TRBJ1-4; D may be TRBD1 (5 bases). The sequence was collected from a man aged 18 to 30 who had mild COVID-19 (a few samples of this study predate the infection). Cell type and time point are not known. The CDR3, as DNA: TGCGCCAGCAGCTCGGACATAACTAATGAAAAACTGTTTTTT. It yields the protein CASSSDITNEKLFF.